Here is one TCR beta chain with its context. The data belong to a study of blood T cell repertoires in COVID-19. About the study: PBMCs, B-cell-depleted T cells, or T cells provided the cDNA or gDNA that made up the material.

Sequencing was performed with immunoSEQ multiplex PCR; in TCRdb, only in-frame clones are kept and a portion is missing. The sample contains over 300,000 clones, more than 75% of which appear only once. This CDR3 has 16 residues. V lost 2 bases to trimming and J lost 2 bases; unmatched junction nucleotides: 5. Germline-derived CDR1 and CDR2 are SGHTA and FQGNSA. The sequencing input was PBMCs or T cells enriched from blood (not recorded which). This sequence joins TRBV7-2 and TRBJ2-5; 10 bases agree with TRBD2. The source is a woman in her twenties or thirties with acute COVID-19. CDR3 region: CASSLNSGGLQETQYF. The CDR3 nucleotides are TGTGCCAGCAGCTTAAATAGCGGGGGGTTACAAGAGACCCAGTACTTC. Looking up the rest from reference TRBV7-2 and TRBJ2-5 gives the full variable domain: GAGVSQSPSNKVTEKGKDVELRCDPISGHTALYWYRQSLGQGLEFLIYFQGNSAPDKSGLPSDRFSAERTGGSVSTLTIQRTQQEDSAVYLCASSLNSGGLQETQYFGPGTRLLVL.